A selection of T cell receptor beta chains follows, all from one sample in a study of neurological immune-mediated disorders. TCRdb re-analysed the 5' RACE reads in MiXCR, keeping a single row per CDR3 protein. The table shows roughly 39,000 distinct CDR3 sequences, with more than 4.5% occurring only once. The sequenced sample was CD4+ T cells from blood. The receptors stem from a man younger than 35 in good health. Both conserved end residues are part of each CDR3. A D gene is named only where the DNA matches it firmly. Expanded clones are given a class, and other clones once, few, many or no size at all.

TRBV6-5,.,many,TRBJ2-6,CASRTIRRSGANVLTF,TGTGCCAGCAGAACCATACGGAGATCTGGGGCCAACGTCCTGACTTTC
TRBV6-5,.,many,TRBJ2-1,CASSYGLGGGRLLNEQFF,TGTGCCAGCAGTTACGGGCTGGGGGGGGGGCGCCTCTTAAATGAGCAGTTCTTC
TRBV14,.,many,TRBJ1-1,CASSVTANTEAFF,TGTGCCAGCAGCGTAACCGCGAACACTGAAGCTTTCTTT
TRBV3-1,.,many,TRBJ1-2,CASSQDGGFGGYTF,TGTGCCAGCAGCCAAGATGGTGGGTTTGGAGGCTACACCTTC
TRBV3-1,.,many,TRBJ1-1,CASSQSRGVVNTEAFF,TGTGCCAGCAGCCAATCAAGGGGGGTGGTGAACACTGAAGCTTTCTTT
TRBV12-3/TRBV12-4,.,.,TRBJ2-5,CASSLIRGHRQETQYF,TGTGCCAGCAGTTTAATCAGGGGCCACCGCCAAGAGACCCAGTACTTC
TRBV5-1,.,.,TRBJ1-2,CASSFYLEGGGYTF,TGCGCCAGCAGCTTCTATTTAGAGGGAGGGGGCTACACCTTC
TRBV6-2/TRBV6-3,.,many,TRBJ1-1,CASSYMRVRTEAFF,TGTGCCAGCAGTTACATGAGGGTCCGGACTGAAGCTTTCTTT
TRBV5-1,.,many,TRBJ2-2,CASSSAFTNTGELFF,TGCGCCAGCAGCTCGGCGTTTACGAACACCGGGGAGCTGTTTTTT
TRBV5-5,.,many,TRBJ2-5,CASSLGVQERTQYF,TGTGCCAGCAGCTTGGGGGTACAAGAACGGACCCAGTACTTC
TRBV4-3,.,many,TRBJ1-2,CASSQEGGYTF,TGCGCCAGCAGCCAAGAGGGTGGCTACACCTTC
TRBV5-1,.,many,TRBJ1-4,CASSLGQGDEKLFF,TGCGCCAGCAGCTTGGGGCAGGGTGATGAAAAACTGTTTTTT
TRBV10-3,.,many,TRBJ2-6,CAISASGILGANVLTF,TGTGCCATCTCCGCATCAGGGATTCTTGGGGCCAACGTCCTGACTTTC
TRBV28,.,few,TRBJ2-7,CASSRYGTLYEQYF,TGTGCCAGCAGTCGATACGGGACACTCTACGAGCAGTACTTC
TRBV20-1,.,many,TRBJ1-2,CSARGHQSYGYTF,TGCAGTGCTAGAGGGCACCAGAGCTATGGCTACACCTTC
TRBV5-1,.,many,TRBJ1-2,CASSLEQYGYTF,TGCGCCAGCAGCTTGGAACAGTATGGCTACACCTTC
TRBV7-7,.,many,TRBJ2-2,CASSFAGFSSGELFF,TGTGCTAGCAGCTTCGCAGGGTTTAGTTCCGGGGAGCTGTTTTTT
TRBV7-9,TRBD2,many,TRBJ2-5,CASSLSAGGFETQYF,TGTGCCAGCAGCTTATCTGCGGGGGGGTTTGAGACCCAGTACTTC
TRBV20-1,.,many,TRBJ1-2,CSADGGGYTF,TGCAGTGCCGACGGGGGTGGCTACACCTTC
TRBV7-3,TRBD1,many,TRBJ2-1,CASSQTGTGYNEQFF,TGTGCCAGCAGCCAGACCGGGACAGGATACAATGAGCAGTTCTTC
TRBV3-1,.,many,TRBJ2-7,CASSLNSGAGYEQYF,TGTGCCAGCAGCCTTAACTCAGGGGCGGGCTACGAGCAGTACTTC
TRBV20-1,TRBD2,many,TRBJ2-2,CSAARPSGANTGELFF,TGCAGTGCTGCCAGACCTAGCGGGGCTAACACCGGGGAGCTGTTTTTT
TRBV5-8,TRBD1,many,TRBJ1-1,CASSLAGQGAVVNTEAFF,TGTGCCAGCAGCTTGGCGGGACAGGGGGCTGTCGTGAACACTGAAGCTTTCTTT
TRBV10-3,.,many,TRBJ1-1,CAISDRTGEAFF,TGTGCCATCAGTGATCGTACAGGGGAAGCTTTCTTT
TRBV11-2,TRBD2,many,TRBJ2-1,CASNPISGVYNEQFF,TGTGCCAGCAACCCTATTAGCGGGGTTTACAATGAGCAGTTCTTC
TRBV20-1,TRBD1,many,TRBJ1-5,CSARDKTGQGREPQHF,TGCAGTGCTAGAGATAAAACCGGACAGGGGCGTGAGCCCCAGCATTTT
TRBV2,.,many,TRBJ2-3,CANDRDAAQDTQYF,TGTGCCAACGACCGGGACGCAGCACAGGATACGCAGTATTTT
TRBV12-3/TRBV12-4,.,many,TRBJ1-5,CASSLAGKEPQHF,TGTGCCAGCAGTTTGGCAGGGAAGGAGCCCCAGCATTTT
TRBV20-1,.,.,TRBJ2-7,CSARVMGGMNEQYF,TGCAGTGCTAGAGTAATGGGGGGAATGAACGAGCAGTACTTC
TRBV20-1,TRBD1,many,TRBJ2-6,CSARGGTGVSSGANVLTF,TGCAGTGCTAGAGGGGGGACAGGGGTTTCCTCTGGGGCCAACGTCCTGACTTTC
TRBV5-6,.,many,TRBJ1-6,CASSLEGGSYNSPLHF,TGTGCCAGCAGCTTGGAAGGGGGGTCCTATAATTCACCCCTCCACTTT
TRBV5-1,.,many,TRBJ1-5,CASSAMGDSNQPQHF,TGCGCCAGCAGCGCGATGGGGGATAGCAATCAGCCCCAGCATTTT
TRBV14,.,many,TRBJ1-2,CASSQVGREVGYTF,TGTGCCAGCAGCCAAGTTGGCAGGGAAGTTGGCTACACCTTC
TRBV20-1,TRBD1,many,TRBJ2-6,CSAMPGQGNGANVLTF,TGCAGTGCTATGCCGGGACAGGGGAATGGGGCCAACGTCCTGACTTTC
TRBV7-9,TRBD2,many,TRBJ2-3,CASSLASGQWTQYF,TGTGCCAGCAGCTTGGCTAGCGGTCAGTGGACGCAGTATTTT
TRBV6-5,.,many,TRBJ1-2,CASTQGGGGYTF,TGTGCCAGCACCCAAGGGGGGGGTGGCTACACCTTC
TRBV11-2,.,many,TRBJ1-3,CASSPSWSSGNTIYF,TGTGCCAGCAGCCCGTCATGGTCCTCTGGAAACACCATATATTTT
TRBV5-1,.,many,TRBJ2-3,CASMFNGAGDTQYF,TGCGCCAGCATGTTCAACGGGGCTGGGGATACGCAGTATTTT
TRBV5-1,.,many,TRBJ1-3,CASSTGLRQSGNTIYF,TGCGCCAGCAGCACCGGACTGAGACAAAGTGGAAACACCATATATTTT
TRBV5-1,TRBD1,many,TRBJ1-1,CASSLAAGGTEAFF,TGCGCCAGCAGCTTGGCCGCAGGGGGCACTGAAGCTTTCTTT
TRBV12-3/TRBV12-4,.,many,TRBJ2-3,CASKSEDTQYF,TGTGCCAGCAAATCAGAAGATACGCAGTATTTT
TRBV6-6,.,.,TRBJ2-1,CASSSTGNEQFF,TGTGCCAGCAGTTCCACGGGGAATGAGCAGTTCTTC
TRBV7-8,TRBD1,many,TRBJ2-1,CASSSNDRAGEQFF,TGTGCCAGCAGCTCAAACGACAGGGCAGGTGAGCAGTTCTTC
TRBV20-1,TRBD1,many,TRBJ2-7,CSAEGQQNYEQYF,TGCAGTGCTGAGGGACAGCAAAACTACGAGCAGTACTTC
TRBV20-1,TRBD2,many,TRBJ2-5,CSAGQRGGETQYF,TGCAGTGCTGGTCAGCGGGGGGGGGAGACCCAGTACTTC